The 6 T cell receptor beta chains given below trace back to one sample, sequenced in a study of OX40 agonist ivuxolimab in advanced cancers. Generated by immunoSEQ multiplex PCR, the TCRdb table keeps only in-frame clones and is missing some. The table includes around 60,000 clones, roughly nine tenths detected once. The sequenced sample was CD4+ or CD8+ T cells sorted from blood, obtained in a trial of the OX40 agonist ivuxolimab. Receptors originate from an adult with an advanced solid tumor such as melanoma, head and neck, liver or kidney cancer.

In its sample, this clone was seen a few times. The CDR3 spells CASSLWDSNSYEQYF. The CDR3 region has the DNA TGTGCCAGCAGCCTATGGGACAGCAACTCCTACGAGCAGTACTTC. The chain employs TRBV7-2 and TRBJ2-7, with 7 bases lining up with TRBD1. The germline gives CDR1 SGHTA, CDR2 FQGNSA. V lost 5 bases and J lost 0; bases outside the gene matches: 7. This CDR3 is 15 amino acids long.

The count of this clone is one. The chain joins TRBV4-1 to TRBJ1-1; D call uncertain. V was shortened by 4 bases and J by 8 bases, with 11 bases between the two germline ends. Germline CDR1 is MGHRA and CDR2 is YSYEKL. The CDR3 extends over 12 amino acids. CDR3 sequence: CASSRAYGEAFF. CDR3 nucleotides: TGCGCCAGCAGCCGGGCTTATGGGGAAGCTTTCTTT.

The rearrangement links TRBV27 to TRBJ2-3; the D is unclear. V dropped 4 bases and J dropped 6 bases, with 11 bases sitting between them. Germline loops: CDR1 MNHEY, CDR2 SMNVEV (reference sequence). CDR3 length: 13 amino acids. DNA of the CDR3: TGTGCCAGCAGTTGGTCCCCGGAGGATACGCAGTATTTT. Residues: CASSWSPEDTQYF.

The chain links TRBV19 to TRBJ1-5; TRBD1 is a possible D gene (5 bases). V was shortened by 3 bases and J by 4 bases, with 13 bases between the two germline ends. Germline V CDR1 and CDR2: LNHDA, SQIVND (reference sequence). The CDR3 spans 15 residues. The CDR3 DNA sequence: TGTGCCAGTAGTATCGGATTCAGGGCTAATCAGCCCCAGCATTTT. Encoded protein: CASSIGFRANQPQHF.

The sample holds one count of this clone. The rearrangement joins TRBV2 to TRBJ2-1, with D perhaps given as TRBD1 or TRBD2 (5 bases each). The germline gives CDR1 SNHLY, CDR2 FYNNEI. The CDR3 spans 13 residues. Trimming removed 8 bases from V and 8 bases from J, with 16 bases in between. In DNA, the CDR3 is TGTGCCAGCGAGGGGCGGGCCCGGGATGAGCAGTTCTTC. Its translation: CASEGRARDEQFF.

The chain recombines TRBV7-9 with TRBJ2-1; 8 nucleotides match TRBD1. Unmatched junction bases numbered 11, after V lost 5 bases and J lost 5 bases. The germline CDR1 and CDR2 sequences are SEHNR and FQNEAQ (reference sequence). The CDR3 runs 16 residues. CDR3 bases: TGTGCCAGCAGCCCAAAGGACAGGGCAATGAACAATGAGCAGTTCTTC. Translating it yields CASSPKDRAMNNEQFF.